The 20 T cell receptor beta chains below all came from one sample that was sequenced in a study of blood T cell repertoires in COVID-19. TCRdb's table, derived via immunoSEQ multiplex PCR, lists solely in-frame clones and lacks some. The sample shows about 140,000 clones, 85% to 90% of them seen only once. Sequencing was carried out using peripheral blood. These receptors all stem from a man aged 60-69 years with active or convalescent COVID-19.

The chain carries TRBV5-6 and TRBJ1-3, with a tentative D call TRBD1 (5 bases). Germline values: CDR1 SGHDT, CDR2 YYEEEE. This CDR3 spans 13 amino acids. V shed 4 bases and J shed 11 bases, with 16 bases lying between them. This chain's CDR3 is CASSPGHLNPIYF. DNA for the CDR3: TGTGCCAGCAGCCCTGGACACCTCAACCCCATATATTTT.

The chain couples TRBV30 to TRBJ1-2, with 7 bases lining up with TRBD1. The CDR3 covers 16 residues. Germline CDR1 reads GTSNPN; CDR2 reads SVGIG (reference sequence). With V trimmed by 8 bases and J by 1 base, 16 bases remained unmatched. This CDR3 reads CAPKGAQARFNYGYTF. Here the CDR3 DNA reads TGTGCCCCCAAGGGGGCCCAGGCCCGTTTTAACTATGGCTACACCTTC. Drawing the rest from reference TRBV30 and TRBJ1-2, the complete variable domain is SQTIHQWPATLVQPVGSPLSLECTVEGTSNPNLYWYRQAAGRGLQLLFYSVGIGQISSEVPQNLSASRPQDRQFILSSKKLLLSDSGFYLCAPKGAQARFNYGYTFGSGTRLTVV.

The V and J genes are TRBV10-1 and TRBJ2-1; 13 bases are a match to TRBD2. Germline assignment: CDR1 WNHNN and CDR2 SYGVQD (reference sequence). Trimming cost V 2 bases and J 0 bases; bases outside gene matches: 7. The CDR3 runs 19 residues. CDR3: CASSEATSGGPSSYNEQFF. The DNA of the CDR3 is TGCGCCAGCAGTGAGGCGACTAGCGGGGGGCCCAGCTCCTACAATGAGCAGTTCTTC.

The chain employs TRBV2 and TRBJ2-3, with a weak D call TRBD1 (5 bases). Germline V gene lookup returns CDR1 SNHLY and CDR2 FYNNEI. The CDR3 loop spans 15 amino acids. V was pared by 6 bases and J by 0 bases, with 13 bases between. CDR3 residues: CASREQAGSTDTQYF. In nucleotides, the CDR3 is TGTGCCAGCAGGGAACAGGCAGGGAGCACAGATACGCAGTATTTT. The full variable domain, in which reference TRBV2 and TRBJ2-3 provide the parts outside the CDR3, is EPEVTQTPSHQVTQMGQEVILRCVPISNHLYFYWYRQILGQKVEFLVSFYNNEISEKSEIFDDQFSVERPDGSNFTLKIRSTKLEDSAMYFCASREQAGSTDTQYFGPGTRLTVL.

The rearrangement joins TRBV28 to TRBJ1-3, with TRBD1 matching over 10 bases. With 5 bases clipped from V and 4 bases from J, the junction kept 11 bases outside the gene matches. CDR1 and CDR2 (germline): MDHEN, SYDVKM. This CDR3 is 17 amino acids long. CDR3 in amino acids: CASSPPRTGGDGNTIYF. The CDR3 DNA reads TGTGCCAGCAGTCCCCCCCGGACAGGGGGTGACGGAAACACCATATATTTT.

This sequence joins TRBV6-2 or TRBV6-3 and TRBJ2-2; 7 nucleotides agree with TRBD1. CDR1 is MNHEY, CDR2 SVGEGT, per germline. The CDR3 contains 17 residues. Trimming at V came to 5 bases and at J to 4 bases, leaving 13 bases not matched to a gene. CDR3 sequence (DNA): TGTGCCAGCAGTACACCTCGGACAGGAGTCTCCACCGGGGAGCTGTTTTTT. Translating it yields CASSTPRTGVSTGELFF.

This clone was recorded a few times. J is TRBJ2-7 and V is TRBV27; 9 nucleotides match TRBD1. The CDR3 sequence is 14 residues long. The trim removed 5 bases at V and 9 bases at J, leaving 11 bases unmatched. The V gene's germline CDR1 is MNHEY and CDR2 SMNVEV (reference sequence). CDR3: CASSPLDRGRGQYF. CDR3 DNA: TGTGCCAGCAGTCCCCTGGACAGGGGACGCGGGCAGTACTTC.

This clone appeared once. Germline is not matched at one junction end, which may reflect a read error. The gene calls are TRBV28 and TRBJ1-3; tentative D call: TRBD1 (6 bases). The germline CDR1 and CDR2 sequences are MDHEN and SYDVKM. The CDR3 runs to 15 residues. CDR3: CASTLWGAPGNTIYF. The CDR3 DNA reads TGTGCCAGCACTTTATGGGGGGCGCCAGGAAACACCATATATTTT.

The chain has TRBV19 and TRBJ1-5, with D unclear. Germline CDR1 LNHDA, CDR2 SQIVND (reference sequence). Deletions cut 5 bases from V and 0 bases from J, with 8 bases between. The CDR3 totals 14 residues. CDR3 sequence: CASSVLYSNQPQHF. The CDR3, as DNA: TGTGCCAGTAGTGTTCTATATAGCAATCAGCCCCAGCATTTT.

The chain's CDR3 is CASSLGGRGGISYNSPLHF. The CDR3 DNA reads TGTGCCAGCAGTTTGGGGGGGCGCGGAGGGATATCCTATAATTCACCCCTCCACTTT. This chain joins TRBV28 and TRBJ1-6, with a tentative D call TRBD1 (6 bases). The CDR3 length is 19 residues. Trimming removed 3 bases at V and 1 base at J, with 19 bases between. The germline V gene has CDR1 MDHEN and CDR2 SYDVKM.

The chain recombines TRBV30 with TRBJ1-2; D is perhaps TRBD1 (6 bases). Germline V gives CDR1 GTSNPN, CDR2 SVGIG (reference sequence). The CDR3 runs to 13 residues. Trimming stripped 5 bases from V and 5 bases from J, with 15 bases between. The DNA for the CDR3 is TGTGCCTGGGGGAGGAACAGGGTGTATGGCTACACCTTC. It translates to CAWGRNRVYGYTF.

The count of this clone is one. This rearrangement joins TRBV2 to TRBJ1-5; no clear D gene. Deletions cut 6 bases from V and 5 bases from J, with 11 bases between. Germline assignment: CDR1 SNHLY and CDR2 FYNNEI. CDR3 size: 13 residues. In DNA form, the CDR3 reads TGTGCCAGCAGGGCGACACAGTATCAGCCCCAGCATTTT. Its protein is CASRATQYQPQHF.

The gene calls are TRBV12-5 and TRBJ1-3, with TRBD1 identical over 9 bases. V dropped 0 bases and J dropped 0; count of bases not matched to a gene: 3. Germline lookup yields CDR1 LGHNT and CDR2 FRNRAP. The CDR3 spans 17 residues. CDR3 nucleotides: TGTGCTAGTGGTTTGGTCCAGGACAGGGGCTCTGGAAACACCATATATTTT. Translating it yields CASGLVQDRGSGNTIYF.

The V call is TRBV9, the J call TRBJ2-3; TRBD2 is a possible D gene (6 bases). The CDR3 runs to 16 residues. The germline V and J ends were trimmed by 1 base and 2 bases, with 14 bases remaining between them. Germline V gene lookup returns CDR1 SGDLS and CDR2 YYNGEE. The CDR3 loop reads CASSVLHGGTTDTQYF. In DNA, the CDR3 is TGTGCCAGCAGCGTATTACACGGGGGTACCACAGATACGCAGTATTTT.

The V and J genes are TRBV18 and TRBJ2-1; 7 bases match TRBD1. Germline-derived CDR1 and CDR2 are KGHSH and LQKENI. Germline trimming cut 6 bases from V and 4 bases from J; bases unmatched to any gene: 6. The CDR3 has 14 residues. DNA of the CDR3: TGTGCCAGCTCCCCAGGGGACAGATACAATGAGCAGTTCTTC. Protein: CASSPGDRYNEQFF.

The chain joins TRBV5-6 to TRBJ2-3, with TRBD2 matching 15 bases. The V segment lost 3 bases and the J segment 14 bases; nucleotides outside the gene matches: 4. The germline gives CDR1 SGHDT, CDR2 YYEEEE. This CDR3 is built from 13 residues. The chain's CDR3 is CASSWTSGRAPYF. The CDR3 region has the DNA TGTGCCAGCAGCTGGACTAGCGGGAGGGCCCCGTATTTT.

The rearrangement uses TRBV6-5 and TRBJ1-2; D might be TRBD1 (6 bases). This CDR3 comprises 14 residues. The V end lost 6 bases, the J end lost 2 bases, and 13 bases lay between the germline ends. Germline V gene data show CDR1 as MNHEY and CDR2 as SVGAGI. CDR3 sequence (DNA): TGTGCCAGCAGACCCTCGGGACACAACTATGGCTACACCTTC. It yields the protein CASRPSGHNYGYTF.

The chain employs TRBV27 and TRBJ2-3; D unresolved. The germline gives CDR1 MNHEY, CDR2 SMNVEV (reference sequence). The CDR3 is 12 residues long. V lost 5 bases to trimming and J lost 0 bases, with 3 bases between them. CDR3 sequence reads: CASSLSTDTQYF. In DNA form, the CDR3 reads TGTGCCAGCAGTCTCAGCACAGATACGCAGTATTTT.

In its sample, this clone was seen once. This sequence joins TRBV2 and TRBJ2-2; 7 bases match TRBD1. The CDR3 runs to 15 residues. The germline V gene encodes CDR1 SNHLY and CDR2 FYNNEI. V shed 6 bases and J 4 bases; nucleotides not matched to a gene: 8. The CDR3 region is CASRSSGQPTGELFF. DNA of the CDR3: TGTGCCAGCAGATCCTCGGGACAGCCCACCGGGGAGCTGTTTTTT.

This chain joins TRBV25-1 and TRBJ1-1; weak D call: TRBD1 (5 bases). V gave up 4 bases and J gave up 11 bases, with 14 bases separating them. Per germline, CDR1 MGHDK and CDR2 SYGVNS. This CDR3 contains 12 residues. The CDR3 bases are TGTGCCAGCAGTGGTGGAAGGCGGGACGCTTTCTTT. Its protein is CASSGGRRDAFF.